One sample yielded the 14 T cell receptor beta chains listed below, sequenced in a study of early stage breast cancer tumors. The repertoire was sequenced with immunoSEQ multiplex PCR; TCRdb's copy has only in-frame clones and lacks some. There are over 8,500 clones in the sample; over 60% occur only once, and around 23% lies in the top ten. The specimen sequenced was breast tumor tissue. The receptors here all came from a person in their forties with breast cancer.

CDR3 nucleotide sequence: TGTGCCAGCAGCGTAGGACGGAACCAGGGGTACCGAAGCACAGATACGCAGTATTTT. This sequence encodes CASSVGRNQGYRSTDTQYF. This rearrangement joins TRBV9 to TRBJ2-3; weak D call: TRBD1 (6 bases). Germline V gene lookup returns CDR1 SGDLS and CDR2 YYNGEE. This CDR3 comprises 19 residues. The ends were cut back, 0 bases at V and 0 bases at J, with 20 bases in the middle.

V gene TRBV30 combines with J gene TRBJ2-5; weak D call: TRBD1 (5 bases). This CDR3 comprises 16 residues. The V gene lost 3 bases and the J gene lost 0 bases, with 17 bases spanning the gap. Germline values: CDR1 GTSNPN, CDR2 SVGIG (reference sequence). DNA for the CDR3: TGTGCCTGGAGCCTCTTTGGCAGGGCGGACCAAGAGACCCAGTACTTC. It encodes CAWSLFGRADQETQYF.

The CDR3 DNA reads TGTGCCAGCAGTGAATGGGGTTCCGAGCAGTACTTC. Protein sequence: CASSEWGSEQYF. The chain is built from TRBV6-1 and TRBJ2-7; D unclear. The V and J ends lost 2 bases and 6 bases respectively, with 8 bases between them. The CDR3 loop spans 12 amino acids. Germline lookup yields CDR1 MNHNS and CDR2 SASEGT.

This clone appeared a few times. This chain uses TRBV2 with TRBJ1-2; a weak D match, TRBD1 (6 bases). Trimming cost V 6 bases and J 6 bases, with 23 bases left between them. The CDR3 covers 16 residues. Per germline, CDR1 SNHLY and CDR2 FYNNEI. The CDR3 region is CASRQGTTPGRHGYTF. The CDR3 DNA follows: TGTGCCAGCAGGCAGGGGACAACGCCTGGACGGCATGGCTACACCTTC.

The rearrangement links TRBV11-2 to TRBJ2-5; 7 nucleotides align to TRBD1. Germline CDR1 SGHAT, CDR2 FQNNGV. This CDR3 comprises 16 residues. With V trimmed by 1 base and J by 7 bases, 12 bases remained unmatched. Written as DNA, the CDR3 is TGTGCCAGCAGCTTAGCCCCTTCGACAGGGTCGGGGACCCAGTACTTC. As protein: CASSLAPSTGSGTQYF.

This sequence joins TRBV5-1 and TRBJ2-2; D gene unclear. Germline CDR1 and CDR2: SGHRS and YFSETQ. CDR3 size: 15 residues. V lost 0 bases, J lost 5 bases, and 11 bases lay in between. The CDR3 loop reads CASSLGGSLTGELFF. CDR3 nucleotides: TGCGCCAGCAGCTTGGGAGGTAGCCTGACCGGGGAGCTGTTTTTT. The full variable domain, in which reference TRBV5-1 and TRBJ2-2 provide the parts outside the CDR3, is KAGVTQTPRYLIKTRGQQVTLSCSPISGHRSVSWYQQTPGQGLQFLFEYFSETQRNKGNFPGRFSGRQFSNSRSEMNVSTLELGDSALYLCASSLGGSLTGELFFGEGSRLTVL.

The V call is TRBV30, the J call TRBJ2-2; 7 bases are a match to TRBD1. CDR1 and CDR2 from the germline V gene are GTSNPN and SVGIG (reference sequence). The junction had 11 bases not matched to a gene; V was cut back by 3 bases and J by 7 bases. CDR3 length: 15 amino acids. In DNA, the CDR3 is TGTGCCTGGAGGAGGTGGCAGGGGGATGGCGGGGAGCTGTTTTTT. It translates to CAWRRWQGDGGELFF. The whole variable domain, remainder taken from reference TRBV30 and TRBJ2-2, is SQTIHQWPATLVQPVGSPLSLECTVEGTSNPNLYWYRQAAGRGLQLLFYSVGIGQISSEVPQNLSASRPQDRQFILSSKKLLLSDSGFYLCAWRRWQGDGGELFFGEGSRLTVL.

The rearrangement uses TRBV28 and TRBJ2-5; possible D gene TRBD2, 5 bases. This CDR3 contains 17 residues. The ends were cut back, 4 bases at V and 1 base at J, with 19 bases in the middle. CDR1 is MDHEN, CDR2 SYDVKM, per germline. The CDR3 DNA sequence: TGTGCCAGCAGTTCGGTTCCCCGGACGGGATCCCAAGAGACCCAGTACTTC. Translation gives CASSSVPRTGSQETQYF.

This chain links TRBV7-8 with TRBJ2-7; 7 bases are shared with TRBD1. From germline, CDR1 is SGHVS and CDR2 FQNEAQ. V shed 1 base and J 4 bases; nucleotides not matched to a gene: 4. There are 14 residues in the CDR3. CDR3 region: CASSLGQGKYEQYF. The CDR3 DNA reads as TGTGCCAGCAGCTTAGGACAGGGAAAGTACGAGCAGTACTTC.

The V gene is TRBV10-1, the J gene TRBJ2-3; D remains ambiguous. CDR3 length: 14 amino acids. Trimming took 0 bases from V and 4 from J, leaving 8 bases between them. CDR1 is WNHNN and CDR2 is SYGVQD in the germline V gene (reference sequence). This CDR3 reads CASSESVSSDTQYF. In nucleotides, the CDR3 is TGCGCCAGCAGTGAGTCGGTCTCGTCAGATACGCAGTATTTT.

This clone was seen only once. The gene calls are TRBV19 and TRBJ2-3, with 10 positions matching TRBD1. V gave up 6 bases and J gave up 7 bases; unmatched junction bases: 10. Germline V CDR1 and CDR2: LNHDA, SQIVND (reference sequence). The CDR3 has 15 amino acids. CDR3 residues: CASSPGQGPSHTQYF. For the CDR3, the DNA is TGTGCCAGTAGCCCGGGACAGGGGCCCTCTCATACGCAGTATTTT.

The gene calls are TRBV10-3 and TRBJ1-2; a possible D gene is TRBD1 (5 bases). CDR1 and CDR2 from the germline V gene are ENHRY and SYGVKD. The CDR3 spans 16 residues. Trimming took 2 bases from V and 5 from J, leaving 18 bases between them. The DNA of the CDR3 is TGTGCCATCAGTGAGGTGATGGGGCTCTCGGGGTATGGCTACACCTTC. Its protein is CAISEVMGLSGYGYTF.

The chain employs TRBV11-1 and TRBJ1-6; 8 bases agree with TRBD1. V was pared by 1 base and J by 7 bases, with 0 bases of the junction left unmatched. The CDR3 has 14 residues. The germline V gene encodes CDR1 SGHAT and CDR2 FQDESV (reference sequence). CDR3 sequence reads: CASSLGQGNSPLHF. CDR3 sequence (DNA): TGTGCCAGCAGCTTAGGACAGGGGAATTCACCCCTCCACTTT.

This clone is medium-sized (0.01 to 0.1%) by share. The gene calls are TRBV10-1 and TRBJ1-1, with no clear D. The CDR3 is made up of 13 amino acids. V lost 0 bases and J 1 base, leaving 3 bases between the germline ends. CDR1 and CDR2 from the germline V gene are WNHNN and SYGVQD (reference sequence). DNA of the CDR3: TGCGCCAGCAGTGAGTCGGCGAACACTGAAGCTTTCTTT. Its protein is CASSESANTEAFF.